This T cell receptor (beta chain) stems from a study of regulatory T cells in long-lasting Graves disease (dated by TCRdb to the early 2020s). Background on the whole study: In the newly diagnosed Graves' disease group, patients had been taking antithyroid drugs for less than 3 months. This study used TCR sequencing and RNA sequencing of peripheral blood to compare persistent Graves' disease patients against newly diagnosed Graves' disease patients. The study was registered as a clinical trial and conducted in China. A total of around 35 samples underwent TCR sequencing: about 13 from persistent and some 20 from newly diagnosed Graves' disease patients.

From the germline V gene, CDR1 is SGDLS and CDR2 is YYNGEE. Ends trimmed: V by 4 bases, J by 4 bases; bases unmatched to a gene: 16. From the cysteine through the phenylalanine, the CDR3 covers 19 amino acids. Just the 57-base CDR3 DNA is kept, in frame starting at base 1. This clonotype showed up just a few times. What this receptor recognizes is not known. No per-base quality is available; no much larger clone lies one base away. What the time point label conveys for this sample: newly diagnosed GD, antithyroid drugs for less than 3 months. For both TCR sequencing and RNA sequencing, RNA was extracted from PBMCs using TRIzol. The diagnosis of Graves' disease followed American Thyroid Association guidelines. The patients came from an endocrinology department in Xi'an, China. Each patient gave 9 to 10 milliliters of peripheral blood, collected in an EDTA anticoagulant tube. Ficoll Paque Plus density gradient separation was used to isolate PBMCs, and no further T cell sorting was performed. An Agilent 2100 Bioanalyzer and agarose gel were used to assess RNA quality, and a NanoDrop 2000 was used to measure RNA concentration.

General conclusions and limits of the study: Peripheral blood alone was examined, since thyroid tissue, which constituted the primary lesion, could not be accessed. Compared with newly diagnosed patients, persistent Graves' disease patients had lower TCR Shannon entropy and fewer highly expanded clones, which suggests clonal expansion. The small sample size was acknowledged by the authors as a limitation that may reduce accuracy. Persistent disease showed preferential use of TRBV28, TRBJ1-2 and TRBJ2-5, whereas newly diagnosed disease favored TRBV20-1 and TRBJ2-1. Persistent patients shared more public clonotypes among themselves (approximately 2,500) than newly diagnosed patients did (nearly 1,000). Sequencing and analysis were limited to the TCR beta chain.

Libraries were prepared through multiplex PCR. The sequencer listed for this sample is Illumina HiSeq 4000. CDR3 regions were amplified by Arm-PCR with iRepertoire HTBI primers to construct TCR beta libraries. Gel purification was performed on PCR products prior to sequencing. Per the authors' processing: Across samples, 62 TRBV and roughly 13 TRBJ segments were identified and used for gene usage analysis of CDR3 amino acid clonotypes. COPE and FqMerger were used to merge the filtered high-quality paired reads into contigs. BLAST was used to align contigs to the IMGT TRBV, TRBD and TRBJ reference genes, and CDR3 was defined following IMGT. Highly expanded clones were defined as clonotypes with a frequency above 0.1%. Shannon entropy served as the measure of repertoire diversity, while the Gini coefficient captured V-J evenness. Clonotypes shared by more than one individual were considered public. TCRdb passed the public sequencing reads through fastp at Q25 and MiXCR, retaining productive beta sequences. Each entry is one CDR3 protein sequence, shown with its most common DNA and genes. In this record, the V and J calls reflect TCRdb's handling and not the investigators' own analysis. The sample profile shows 440,000 or so distinct CDR3 sequences; 15% of them were found once. 16% of the sample comes from the top ten.

The sample also formed part of further work on T cells in Graves' hyperthyroidism and ophthalmopathy. As that second study puts it: A patient counted as having stable Graves' hyperthyroidism if no progression to ophthalmopathy occurred over 18 months of follow-up. Hyperthyroidism patients were aged 18 to 65 years and newly diagnosed, with disease duration of less than 2 months. Patients with uncontrolled infections, other autoimmune diseases, pregnancy or lactation were excluded. Clinical symptoms, serum thyroxine and TRAb, thyroid ultrasound, and orbital computed tomography formed the basis for the diagnoses. A first-round RT-PCR of the TCR CDR3 used the HTBI primer set with the Qiagen OneStep RT-PCR kit. Most expanded thyroid clonotypes (frequency above 0.001) were also detected in blood, a finding suggesting that blood repertoires may reflect thyroid immune responses. Ophthalmopathy was separated from stable hyperthyroidism by a 13 V-J signature model, with 87.88% sensitivity and about 81% specificity obtained in cross-validation and 80%/75% obtained in testing. In validation, progression to ophthalmopathy was predicted by the model with nearly 71% sensitivity and approximately 78% specificity, a median of roughly six months before onset. To identify TCR V-J signatures that set the groups apart, the researchers used a discovery cohort of 90 to 100 patients, made up of around 42 with Graves' ophthalmopathy and some 56 with stable Graves' hyperthyroidism. Whether ophthalmopathy could be predicted prospectively was tested in an independent validation cohort made up of approximately 19 hyperthyroidism patients plus 17 patients who later progressed to ophthalmopathy. For training and testing, the 100 or so patients in the discovery cohort were randomly divided in a 7:3 ratio. Thyroid tissue and blood T-cell repertoires from about 6 Graves' hyperthyroidism patients were also compared in the study. Following sampling, methimazole starting at 30 mg daily was given to hyperthyroidism patients, and high-dose intravenous methylprednisolone was given to ophthalmopathy patients. Libraries were constructed in a second round of multiplex PCR, after which size selection and purification were carried out. Libraries were sequenced paired-end with 100 bp reads on an Illumina HiSeq2000. SOAPnuke was used to process the raw data, removing reads that contained adapters or uncalled bases, had a mean Phred below 15, or lacked an exact match to the constant primer or identifier. High-quality paired reads were merged with COPE v1.2.5, and unique nucleotide sequences were defined as clonotypes. MiTCR v1.1 was used to align clonotypes to the IMGT TRBV, TRBD and TRBJ reference segments. The analysis was restricted to V-J combinations with a frequency above 0.0001, which together covered just over 98% of the repertoires. A TCS score was defined as the ratio of F50 (clonal expansion) to E x V (chaos), with BLOSUM62-based TCRdist applied between CDR3 peptides within each V-J. Welch's t-statistics and random forest reduced fewer than 550 V-J features to roughly 13, which were used in a naive Bayes classifier (R e1071). No statistical method was used to fix the sample size in advance, and group allocation was not hidden from the investigators. The paper describes TCR Vbeta CDR3 sequencing of more than 120 peripheral blood samples, made up of under 50 ophthalmopathy patients, around 78 hyperthyroidism patients and approximately 17 progressor patients.

This receptor was taken from a woman aged 30 to 39 with Graves disease. Donor details come from another sample of the same person, matched by shared clones. Rearrangement joined TRBV9 to TRBJ2-2; 10 bases in the middle match TRBD2. The sample here was peripheral blood mononuclear cells (PBMCs), taken at new diagnosis, from a patient treated with antithyroid drugs. The nucleotides are TGTGCCAGCAGCTACGGGGGGGGGCTAGCGGGAGTGTTCACCGGGGAGCTGTTTTTT. Translated, this gives CASSYGGGLAGVFTGELFF.